A selection of T cell receptor beta chains follows, all from one sample in a study of blood T cell repertoires in COVID-19. Measured with immunoSEQ multiplex PCR; TCRdb has only the in-frame clones, and not every one. The repertoire consists of about 220,000 clones, with approximately 85% occurring once and the leading ten covering over 2%. Sequenced material: peripheral blood. The receptors were gathered from a woman aged 70-85 years with COVID-19, enrolled during active disease. The CDR3 runs from the conserved cysteine through the conserved F or W. The D gene is left open where the match is weak. The size field is filled for only some rows; it gives once, few, many or a size class.

clone_size: -
j_call: TRBJ2-7
d_call: TRBD1
v_call: TRBV2
cdr3_nt: TGTGCCAGCAGTCGCTCCGGGACAGGCTACGAGCAGTACTTC
cdr3_aa: CASSRSGTGYEQYF

clone_size: once
j_call: TRBJ1-2
d_call: -
v_call: TRBV7-6
cdr3_nt: TGTGCCAGCAGCTTAGCCGTAGACTTTAACTATGGCTACACCTTC
cdr3_aa: CASSLAVDFNYGYTF

clone_size: -
j_call: TRBJ2-1
d_call: TRBD2
v_call: TRBV2
cdr3_nt: TGTGCCAGTCCTAGCGGGACTCCGGGAAGGGGGTCCTACAATGAGCAGTTCTTC
cdr3_aa: CASPSGTPGRGSYNEQFF

clone_size: -
j_call: TRBJ1-5
d_call: -
v_call: TRBV6-2/TRBV6-3
cdr3_nt: TGTGCCAGCAGCTTCGACTACAGGGCAGGTCAGCCCCAGCATTTT
cdr3_aa: CASSFDYRAGQPQHF

clone_size: once
j_call: TRBJ2-7
d_call: -
v_call: TRBV6-5
cdr3_nt: TGTGCCAGCAGTTACGTGCACAGCTCCTACGAGCAGTACTTC
cdr3_aa: CASSYVHSSYEQYF

clone_size: -
j_call: TRBJ1-1
d_call: -
v_call: TRBV18
cdr3_nt: TGTGCCAGCGGAGGATTTGGGACTGAAGCTTTCTTT
cdr3_aa: CASGGFGTEAFF

clone_size: -
j_call: TRBJ2-2
d_call: -
v_call: TRBV4-3
cdr3_nt: TGCGCCAGCAGCCTCCTGTTCCCCCCTCGGACCGGGGAGCTGTTTTTT
cdr3_aa: CASSLLFPPRTGELFF

clone_size: -
j_call: TRBJ2-7
d_call: TRBD1
v_call: TRBV4-1
cdr3_nt: TGCGCCAGCAGCCCAGGGACAGGGCGGGACTACGAGCAGTACTTC
cdr3_aa: CASSPGTGRDYEQYF

clone_size: -
j_call: TRBJ1-2
d_call: TRBD1
v_call: TRBV5-6
cdr3_nt: TGTGCCAGCAGCTTGGAGGGGGCGGACAGTCAGGCCTATGGCTACACCTTC
cdr3_aa: CASSLEGADSQAYGYTF

clone_size: -
j_call: TRBJ2-3
d_call: -
v_call: TRBV5-4
cdr3_nt: TGTGCCAGCAGCTTGGGGTCAGAGGCAGATACGCAGTATTTT
cdr3_aa: CASSLGSEADTQYF

clone_size: -
j_call: TRBJ2-1
d_call: -
v_call: TRBV7-2
cdr3_nt: TGTGCCAGCAGCTTAGCGTCCGGGTATGAGCAGTTCTTC
cdr3_aa: CASSLASGYEQFF